This record concerns one T cell receptor (beta chain) sequence. Antigen: not known. This table comes from immunoSEQ multiplex PCR, and its TCRdb copy is limited to in-frame clones, with some not included. The table lists around 1.4 million clones, around 98.5% of them singletons. These data originate in a study of shared clonotypes between healthy human individuals. The wider study: A couple of women and a few men aged 18 to 49 made up the donors.

Study observations and caveats: Clonotypes shared by all four donors outscored non-shared clonotypes in generation probability. The low donor count limited represented genetic and exposure-history diversity.

This CDR3 contains 16 residues. CDR1 is LNHDA and CDR2 is SQIVND in the germline V gene (reference sequence). Deletions cut 0 bases from V and 2 bases from J, with 14 bases between. The rearrangement joins TRBV19 to TRBJ2-7; D is tentatively TRBD1 or TRBD2 (5 bases each). The specimen sequenced was naive CD4+ T cells sorted from blood. The subset here: CD45RA+ positively selected. This TCR came from a young man in good health. In nucleotides, the CDR3 is TGTGCCAGTAGTATAGAAGAGGGGAGTTACCCCTACGAGCAGTACTTC. Amino acid sequence: CASSIEEGSYPYEQYF.